The following is a T cell receptor beta chain sequence with its context. Sequenced by immunoSEQ multiplex PCR; TCRdb stores in-frame clones only, minus some. The sample consists of about 130,000 clones, roughly 86% of them appearing once. These data are taken from a study of T cell responses to AZD1222 COVID-19 vaccine. Trimming took 0 bases from V and 8 from J, leaving 6 bases between them. CDR3 length: 11 amino acids. Looked up from germline, CDR1 is DFQATT and CDR2 is SNEGSKA (reference sequence). The sample in question was peripheral blood, obtained 28 days after the second AZD1222 dose. The rearrangement uses TRBV20-1 and TRBJ2-3; no clear D gene. This sequence originates from an adult who received the AZD1222 COVID-19 vaccine. Written as DNA, the CDR3 is TGCAGTGCTAGAGAAGGAGCTACGCAGTATTTT. It specifies CSAREGATQYF.